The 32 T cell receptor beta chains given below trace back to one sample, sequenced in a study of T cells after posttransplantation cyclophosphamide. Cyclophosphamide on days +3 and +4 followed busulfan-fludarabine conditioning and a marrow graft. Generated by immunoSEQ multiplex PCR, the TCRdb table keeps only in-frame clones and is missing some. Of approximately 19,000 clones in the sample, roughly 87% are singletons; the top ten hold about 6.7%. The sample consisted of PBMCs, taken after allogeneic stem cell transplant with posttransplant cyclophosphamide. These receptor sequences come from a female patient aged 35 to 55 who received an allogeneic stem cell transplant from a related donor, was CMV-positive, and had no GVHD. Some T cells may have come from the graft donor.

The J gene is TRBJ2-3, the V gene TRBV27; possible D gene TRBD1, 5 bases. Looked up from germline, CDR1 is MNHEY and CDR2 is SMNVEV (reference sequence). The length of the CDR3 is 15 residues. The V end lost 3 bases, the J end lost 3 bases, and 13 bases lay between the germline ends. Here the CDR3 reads CASSFRQPGTDTQYF. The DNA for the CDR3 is TGTGCCAGCAGTTTCCGACAGCCCGGGACAGATACGCAGTATTTT.

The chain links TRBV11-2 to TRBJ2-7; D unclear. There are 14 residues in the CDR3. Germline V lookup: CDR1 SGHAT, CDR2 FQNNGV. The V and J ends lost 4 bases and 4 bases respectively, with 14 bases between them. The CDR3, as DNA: TGTGCCAGCAGCTCCGATGCGGCCCTATACGAGCAGTACTTC. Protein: CASSSDAALYEQYF.

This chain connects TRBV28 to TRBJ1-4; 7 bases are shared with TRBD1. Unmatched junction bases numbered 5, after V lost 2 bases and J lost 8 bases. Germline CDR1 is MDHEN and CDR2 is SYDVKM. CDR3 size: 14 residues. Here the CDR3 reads CASSLRGQLEKLFF. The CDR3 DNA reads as TGTGCCAGCAGTTTAAGGGGGCAACTAGAAAAACTGTTTTTT. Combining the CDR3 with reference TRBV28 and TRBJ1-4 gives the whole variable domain DVKVTQSSRYLVKRTGEKVFLECVQDMDHENMFWYRQDPGLGLRLIYFSYDVKMKEKGDIPEGYSVSREKKERFSLILESASTNQTSMYLCASSLRGQLEKLFFGSGTQLSVL.

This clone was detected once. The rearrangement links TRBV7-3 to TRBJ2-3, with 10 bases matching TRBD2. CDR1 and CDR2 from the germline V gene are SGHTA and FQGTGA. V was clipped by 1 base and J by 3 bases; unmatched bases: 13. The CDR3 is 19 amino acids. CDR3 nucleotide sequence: TGTGCCAGCAGCTTAAGAGGGCGGGCTAGCGGGAGTTGGACAGATACGCAGTATTTT. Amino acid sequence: CASSLRGRASGSWTDTQYF. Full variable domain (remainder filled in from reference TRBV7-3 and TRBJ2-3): GAGVSQTPSNKVTEKGKYVELRCDPISGHTALYWYRQSLGQGPEFLIYFQGTGAADDSGLPNDRFFAVRPEGSVSTLKIQRTERGDSAVYLCASSLRGRASGSWTDTQYFGPGTRLTVL.

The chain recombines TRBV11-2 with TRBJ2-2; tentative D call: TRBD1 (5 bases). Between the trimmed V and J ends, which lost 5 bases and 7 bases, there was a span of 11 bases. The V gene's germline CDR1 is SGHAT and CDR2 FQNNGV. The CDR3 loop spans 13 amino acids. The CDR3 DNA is TGTGCCAGCAGCCGCAGACAGATCGGGGAGCTGTTTTTT. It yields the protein CASSRRQIGELFF.

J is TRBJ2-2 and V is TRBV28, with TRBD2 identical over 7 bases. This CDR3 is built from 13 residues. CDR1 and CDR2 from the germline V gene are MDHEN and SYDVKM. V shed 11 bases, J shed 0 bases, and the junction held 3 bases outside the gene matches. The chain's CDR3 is CAAAGPNTGELFF. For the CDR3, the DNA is TGTGCCGCAGCGGGACCGAACACCGGGGAGCTGTTTTTT.

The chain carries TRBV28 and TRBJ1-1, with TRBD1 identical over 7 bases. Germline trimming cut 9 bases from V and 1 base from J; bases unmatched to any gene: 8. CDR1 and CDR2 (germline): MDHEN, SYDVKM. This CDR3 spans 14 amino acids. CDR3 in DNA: TGTGCCAGTCGGAGGGGACAGCCGAACACTGAAGCTTTCTTT. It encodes CASRRGQPNTEAFF. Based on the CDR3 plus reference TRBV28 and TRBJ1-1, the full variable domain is DVKVTQSSRYLVKRTGEKVFLECVQDMDHENMFWYRQDPGLGLRLIYFSYDVKMKEKGDIPEGYSVSREKKERFSLILESASTNQTSMYLCASRRGQPNTEAFFGQGTRLTVV.

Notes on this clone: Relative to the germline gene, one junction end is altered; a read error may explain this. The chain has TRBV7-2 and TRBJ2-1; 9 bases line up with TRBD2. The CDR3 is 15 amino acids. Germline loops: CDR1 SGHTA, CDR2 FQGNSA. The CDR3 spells CASSLSGTSYHEQFF. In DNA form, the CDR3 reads TGTGCCAGCAGCTTATCCGGGACTAGCTACCATGAGCAGTTCTTC. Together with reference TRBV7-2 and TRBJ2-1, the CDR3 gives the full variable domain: GAGVSQSPSNKVTEKGKDVELRCDPISGHTALYWYRQSLGQGLEFLIYFQGNSAPDKSGLPSDRFSAERTGGSVSTLTIQRTQQEDSAVYLCASSLSGTSYHEQFFGPGTRLTVL.

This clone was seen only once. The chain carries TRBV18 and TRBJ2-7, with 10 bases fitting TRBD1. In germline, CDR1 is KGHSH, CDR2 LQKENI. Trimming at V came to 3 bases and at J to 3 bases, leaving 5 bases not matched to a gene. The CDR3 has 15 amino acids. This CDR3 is CASSPPGQGLYEQYF. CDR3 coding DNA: TGTGCCAGCTCACCGCCGGGACAGGGGCTCTACGAGCAGTACTTC.

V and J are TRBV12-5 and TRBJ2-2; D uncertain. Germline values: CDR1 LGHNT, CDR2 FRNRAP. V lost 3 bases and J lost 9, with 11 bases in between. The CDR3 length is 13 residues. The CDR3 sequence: CASGLGGERELFF. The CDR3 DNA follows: TGTGCTAGTGGTTTAGGTGGAGAGAGGGAGCTGTTTTTT.

The chain's CDR3 is CASSLWESSGTPSSYNEQFF. The CDR3 DNA is TGTGCCAGCAGTTTATGGGAATCGTCCGGGACACCTAGCTCCTACAATGAGCAGTTCTTC. This chain joins TRBV28 and TRBJ2-1, with TRBD1 as a possible D gene (6 bases). The CDR3 runs to 20 residues. The V end lost 0 bases, the J end lost 0 bases, and 21 bases lay between the germline ends. CDR1 is MDHEN and CDR2 is SYDVKM in the germline V gene.

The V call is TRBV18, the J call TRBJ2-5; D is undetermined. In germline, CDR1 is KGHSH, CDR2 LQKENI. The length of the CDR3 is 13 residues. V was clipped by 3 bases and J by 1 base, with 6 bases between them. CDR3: CASSPPSQETQYF. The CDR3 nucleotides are TGTGCCAGCTCACCCCCGTCCCAAGAGACCCAGTACTTC.

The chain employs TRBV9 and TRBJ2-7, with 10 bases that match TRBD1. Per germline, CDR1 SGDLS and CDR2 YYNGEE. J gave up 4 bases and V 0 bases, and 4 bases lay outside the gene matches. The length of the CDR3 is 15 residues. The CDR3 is CASSVAGTGDYEQYF. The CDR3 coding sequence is TGTGCCAGCAGCGTAGCCGGGACAGGGGATTACGAGCAGTACTTC.

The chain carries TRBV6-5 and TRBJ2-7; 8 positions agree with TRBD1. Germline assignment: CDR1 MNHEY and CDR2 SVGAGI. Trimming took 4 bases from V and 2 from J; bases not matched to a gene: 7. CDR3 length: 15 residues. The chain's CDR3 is CASSFSPGQAYEQYF. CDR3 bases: TGTGCCAGCAGTTTCAGCCCGGGACAGGCCTACGAGCAGTACTTC.

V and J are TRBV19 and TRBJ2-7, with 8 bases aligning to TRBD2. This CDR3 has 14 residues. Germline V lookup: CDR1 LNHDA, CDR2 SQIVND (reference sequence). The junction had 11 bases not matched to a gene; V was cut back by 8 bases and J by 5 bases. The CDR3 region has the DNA TGTGCCAGTTCCCTCAGACTAGCGATAGACGAGCAGTACTTC. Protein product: CASSLRLAIDEQYF.

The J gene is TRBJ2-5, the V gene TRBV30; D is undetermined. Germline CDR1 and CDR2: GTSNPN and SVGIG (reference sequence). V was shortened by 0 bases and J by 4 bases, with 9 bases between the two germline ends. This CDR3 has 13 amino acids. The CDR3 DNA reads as TGTGCCTGGAGTGTAAGTCGTAGAGAGACCCAGTACTTC. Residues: CAWSVSRRETQYF.

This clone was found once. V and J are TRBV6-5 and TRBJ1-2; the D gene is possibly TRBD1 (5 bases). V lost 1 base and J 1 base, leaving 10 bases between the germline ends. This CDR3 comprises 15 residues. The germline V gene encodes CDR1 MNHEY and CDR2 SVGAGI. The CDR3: CASSYLSTVNYGYTF. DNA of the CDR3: TGTGCCAGCAGTTACTTATCGACAGTTAACTATGGCTACACCTTC.

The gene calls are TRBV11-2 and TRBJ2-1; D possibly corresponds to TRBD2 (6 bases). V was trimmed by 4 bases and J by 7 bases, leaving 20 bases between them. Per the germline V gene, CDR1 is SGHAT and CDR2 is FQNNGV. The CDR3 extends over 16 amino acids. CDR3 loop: CASSSPWQGGKNEQFF. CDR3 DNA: TGTGCCAGCAGCTCCCCCTGGCAGGGAGGTAAGAATGAGCAGTTCTTC.

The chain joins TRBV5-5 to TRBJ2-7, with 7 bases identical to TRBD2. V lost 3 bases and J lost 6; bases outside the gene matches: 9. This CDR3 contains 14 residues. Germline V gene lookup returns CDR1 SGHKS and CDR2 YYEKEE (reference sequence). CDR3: CASSSGLLVAEQYF. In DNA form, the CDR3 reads TGTGCCAGCAGCTCGGGACTACTGGTGGCCGAGCAGTACTTC. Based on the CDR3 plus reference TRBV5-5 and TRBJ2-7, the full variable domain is DAGVTQSPTHLIKTRGQQVTLRCSPISGHKSVSWYQQVLGQGPQFIFQYYEKEERGRGNFPDRFSARQFPNYSSELNVNALLLGDSALYLCASSSGLLVAEQYFGPGTRLTVT.

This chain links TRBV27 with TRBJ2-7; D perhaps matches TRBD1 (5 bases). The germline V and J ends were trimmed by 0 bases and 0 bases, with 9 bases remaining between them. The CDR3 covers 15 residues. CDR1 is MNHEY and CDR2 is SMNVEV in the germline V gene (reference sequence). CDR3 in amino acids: CASSLSEQASYEQYF. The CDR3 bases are TGTGCCAGCAGTTTATCGGAACAGGCCTCCTACGAGCAGTACTTC.

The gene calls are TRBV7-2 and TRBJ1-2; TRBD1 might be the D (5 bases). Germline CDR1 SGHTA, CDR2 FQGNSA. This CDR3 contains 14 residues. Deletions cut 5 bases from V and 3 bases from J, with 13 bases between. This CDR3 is CASSPGGGYYGYTF. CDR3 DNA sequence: TGTGCCAGCAGCCCGGGGGGGGGATACTATGGCTACACCTTC. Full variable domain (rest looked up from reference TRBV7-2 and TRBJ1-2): GAGVSQSPSNKVTEKGKDVELRCDPISGHTALYWYRQSLGQGLEFLIYFQGNSAPDKSGLPSDRFSAERTGGSVSTLTIQRTQQEDSAVYLCASSPGGGYYGYTFGSGTRLTVV.

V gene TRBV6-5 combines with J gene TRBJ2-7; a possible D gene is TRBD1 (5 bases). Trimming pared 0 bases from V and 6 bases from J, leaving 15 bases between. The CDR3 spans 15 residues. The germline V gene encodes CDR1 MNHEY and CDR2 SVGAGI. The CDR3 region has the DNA TGTGCCAGCAGTTACTCTTTCCAGGGATGGGGCGAGCAGTACTTC. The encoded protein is CASSYSFQGWGEQYF.

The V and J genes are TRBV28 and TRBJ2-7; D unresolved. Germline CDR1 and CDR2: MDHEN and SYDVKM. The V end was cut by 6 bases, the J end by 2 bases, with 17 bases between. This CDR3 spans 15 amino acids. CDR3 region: CASSVDLAAPYEQYF. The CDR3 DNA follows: TGTGCCAGCAGCGTCGACTTGGCAGCTCCCTACGAGCAGTACTTC.

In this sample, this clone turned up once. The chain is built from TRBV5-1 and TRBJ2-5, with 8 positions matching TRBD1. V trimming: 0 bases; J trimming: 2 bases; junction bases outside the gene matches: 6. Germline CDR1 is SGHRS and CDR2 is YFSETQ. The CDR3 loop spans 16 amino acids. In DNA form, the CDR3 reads TGCGCCAGCAGCTTGGAGGGCAGGGGGCAACAAGAGACCCAGTACTTC. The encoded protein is CASSLEGRGQQETQYF.

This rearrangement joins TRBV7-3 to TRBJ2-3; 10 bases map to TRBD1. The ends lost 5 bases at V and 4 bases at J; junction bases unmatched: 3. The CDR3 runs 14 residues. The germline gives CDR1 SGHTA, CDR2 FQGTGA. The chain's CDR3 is CASSRDRGADTQYF. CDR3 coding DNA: TGTGCCAGCAGCCGGGACAGGGGAGCAGATACGCAGTATTTT.

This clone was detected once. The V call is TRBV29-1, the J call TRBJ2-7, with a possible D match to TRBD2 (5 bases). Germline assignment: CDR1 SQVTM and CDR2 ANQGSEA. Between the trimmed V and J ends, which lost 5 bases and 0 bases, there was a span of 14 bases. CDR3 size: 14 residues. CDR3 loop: CSVRLAKSSYEQYF. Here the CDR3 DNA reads TGCAGCGTTCGCCTAGCAAAGAGCTCCTACGAGCAGTACTTC.

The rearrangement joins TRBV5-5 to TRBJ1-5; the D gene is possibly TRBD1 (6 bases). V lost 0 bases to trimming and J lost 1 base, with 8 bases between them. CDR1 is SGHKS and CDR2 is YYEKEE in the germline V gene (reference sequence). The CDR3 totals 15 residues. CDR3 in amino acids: CASSLGTASNQPQHF. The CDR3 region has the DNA TGTGCCAGCAGCTTGGGGACAGCGAGCAATCAGCCCCAGCATTTT.

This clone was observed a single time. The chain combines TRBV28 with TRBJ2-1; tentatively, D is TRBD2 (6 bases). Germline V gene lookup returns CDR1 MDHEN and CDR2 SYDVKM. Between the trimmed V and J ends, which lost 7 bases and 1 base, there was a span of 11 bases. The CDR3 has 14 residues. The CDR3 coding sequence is TGTGCCAGCACCTATGGAGGGTCCTACAATGAGCAGTTCTTC. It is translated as CASTYGGSYNEQFF.

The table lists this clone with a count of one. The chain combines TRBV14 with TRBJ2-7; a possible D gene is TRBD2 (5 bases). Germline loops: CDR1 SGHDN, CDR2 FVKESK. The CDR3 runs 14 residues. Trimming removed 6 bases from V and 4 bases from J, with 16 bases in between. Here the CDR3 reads CASRISGPVYEQYF. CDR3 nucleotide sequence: TGTGCCAGCAGAATCAGCGGACCTGTATACGAGCAGTACTTC.

The CDR3 here is CASSVEGGIENEQFF. Written as DNA, the CDR3 is TGTGCCAGCAGCGTAGAGGGCGGGATAGAGAATGAGCAGTTCTTC. The V call is TRBV9, the J call TRBJ2-1; possibly TRBD2 for D (6 bases). This CDR3 region has 15 residues. V lost 0 bases and J lost 7, with 14 bases in between. Germline CDR1 and CDR2: SGDLS and YYNGEE.

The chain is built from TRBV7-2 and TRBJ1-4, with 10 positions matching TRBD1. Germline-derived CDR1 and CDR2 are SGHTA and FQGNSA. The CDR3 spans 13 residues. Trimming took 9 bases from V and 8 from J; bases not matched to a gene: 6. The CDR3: CASRDRGREKLFF. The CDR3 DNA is TGTGCCAGTAGGGACAGGGGAAGGGAAAAACTGTTTTTT.

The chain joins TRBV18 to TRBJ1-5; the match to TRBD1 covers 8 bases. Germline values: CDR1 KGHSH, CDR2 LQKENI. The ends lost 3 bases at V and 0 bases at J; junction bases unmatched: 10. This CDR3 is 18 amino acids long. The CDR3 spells CASSPRQTGEYSNQPQHF. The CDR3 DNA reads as TGTGCCAGCTCACCGCGCCAGACAGGGGAGTATAGCAATCAGCCCCAGCATTTT.